Listed below are T cell receptor beta chains from one sample, sequenced in a study of T-cell reconstitution after alpha-beta-depleted transplantation in children. TCRdb fed the PCR reads into MiXCR, producing one record per CDR3 protein. The sample includes more than 150,000 distinct CDR3 sequences, around 6.8% of them seen just once. Here the sequenced sample was PBMCs from the stem cell graft donor, taken from the stem cell graft. These receptors all stem from a human donor who donated a stem cell graft to a child with Wiskott-Aldrich syndrome. Each CDR3 is given without its conserved first and last residue.

TRBJ2-3 TRBV7-2 15 ASSFTGVRSGTDTQY
TRBJ1-2 TRBV20-1 13 SARTHQGTNYGYT
TRBJ1-1 TRBV20-1 12 SAGGQGGNTEAF
TRBJ1-6 TRBV7-2 14 ASSLASHRGSSPLH
TRBJ1-2 TRBV12-3/TRBV12-4 10 ANLGWVNGYT
TRBJ2-6 TRBV5-1 16 ASSFIAGAPSGANVLT
TRBJ1-1 TRBV5-1 12 ASSQGISNTEAF
TRBJ2-2 TRBV19 14 ATYTKAGILTGELF
TRBJ2-1 TRBV27 16 ASSLGTSGRAGYNEQF
TRBJ1-1 TRBV5-6 13 ASSLPRQTNTEAF
TRBJ2-5 TRBV5-4 13 ASSLVAGNQETQY
TRBJ2-7 TRBV20-1 13 SARDGQGSLYEQY
TRBJ1-2 TRBV18 11 ASSPAVVHGYT
TRBJ2-2 TRBV20-1 17 SARVGHRSRGQNTGELF
TRBJ2-3 TRBV6-1 12 ASRLAGLADTQY
TRBJ2-2 TRBV27 11 ASSQILAGELF
TRBJ2-2 TRBV27 13 ASSKGLIEAGELF
TRBJ1-6 TRBV12-3/TRBV12-4 13 ASSLDSQGDSPLH
TRBJ2-1 TRBV20-1 12 SASRYGRDNEQF
TRBJ2-1 TRBV7-9 10 ASSSTKPEQF
TRBJ2-5 TRBV4-3 12 ASSLGLGQETQY
TRBJ2-1 TRBV19 13 ASSIDRRAYNEQF
TRBJ2-7 TRBV19 13 ACSIGTESSYEQY
TRBJ2-1 TRBV11-3 14 ASSLYAQGLYNEQF
TRBJ1-1 TRBV29-1 13 SVVPNRVMNTEAF
TRBJ2-7 TRBV7-8 15 ASSPQVGGRLYGEQY
TRBJ2-7 TRBV30 11 AWRGTGTYEQY
TRBJ2-2 TRBV2 13 ASSRVGANTGELF
TRBJ2-7 TRBV10-3 11 AISGVDSNEQY
TRBJ1-1 TRBV28 13 ASSLGQGFRTEAF
TRBJ1-1 TRBV15 13 ATSRGLTGSGEAF
TRBJ2-3 TRBV3-1 14 ATSQFRLDYTDTQY
TRBJ2-1 TRBV20-1 15 SAKTSGADRSYNEQF
TRBJ2-1 TRBV4-3 11 ASSFDGYNEQF
TRBJ2-1 TRBV7-2 10 ASSFMEDEQF
TRBJ2-3 TRBV6-4 14 ASSERTSGGADTQY
TRBJ2-2 TRBV7-9 13 ASSLWATNTGELF
TRBJ2-7 TRBV18 10 ASSLQPYEQY
TRBJ2-2 TRBV19 14 ASSILGTVNTGELF
TRBJ1-2 TRBV9 13 ASSVDADTERGYT
TRBJ2-1 TRBV12-3/TRBV12-4 13 ASSNIAGEGDEQF
TRBJ2-1 TRBV12-2 6 ASRLDS
TRBJ2-7 TRBV5-1 12 ASSSRQGPYEQY
TRBJ1-3 TRBV6-6 10 ASSYSGNTIY
TRBJ1-4 TRBV30 10 AWRQGDEKLF
TRBJ1-5 TRBV27 12 ASSLGQGSQPQH
TRBJ1-1 TRBV20-1 11 SARDRVNTEAF
TRBJ2-3 TRBV10-1 12 ASSPGRSTDTQY
TRBJ1-2 TRBV7-2 11 ASSFDRVIGYT
TRBJ1-4 TRBV28 11 ASKGRTNEKLF
TRBJ1-5 TRBV5-1 14 ASSLAPQGNHQPQH
TRBJ2-3 TRBV30 9 AWSLRDTQY
TRBJ1-1 TRBV20-1 13 SARDWTVMNTEAF
TRBJ1-3 TRBV7-2 13 ASSSQGTSGNTIY
TRBJ1-5 TRBV30 11 AWSPDSNQPQH
TRBJ2-1 TRBV28 14 ASSLPLAGGNSEQF
TRBJ2-2 TRBV10-3 13 AISGPGQYTGELF
TRBJ1-4 TRBV5-6 12 ASSFWGGGEKLF
TRBJ2-2 TRBV5-5 13 ASSLPTGIAGELF
TRBJ2-1 TRBV20-1 15 SARVRGLEASYNEQF